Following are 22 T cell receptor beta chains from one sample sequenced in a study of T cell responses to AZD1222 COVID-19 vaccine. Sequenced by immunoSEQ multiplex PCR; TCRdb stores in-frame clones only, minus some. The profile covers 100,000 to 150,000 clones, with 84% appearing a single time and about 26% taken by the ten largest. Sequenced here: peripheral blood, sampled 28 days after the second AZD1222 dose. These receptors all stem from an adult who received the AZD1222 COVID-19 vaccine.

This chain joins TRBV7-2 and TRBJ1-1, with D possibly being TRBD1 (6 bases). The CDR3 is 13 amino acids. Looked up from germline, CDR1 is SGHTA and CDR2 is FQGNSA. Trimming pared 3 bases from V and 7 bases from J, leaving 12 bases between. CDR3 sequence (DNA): TGTGCCAGCAGCTTGAAGGACAGAGGTGAAGCTTTCTTT. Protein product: CASSLKDRGEAFF. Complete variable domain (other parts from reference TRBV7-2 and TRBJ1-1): GAGVSQSPSNKVTEKGKDVELRCDPISGHTALYWYRQSLGQGLEFLIYFQGNSAPDKSGLPSDRFSAERTGGSVSTLTIQRTQQEDSAVYLCASSLKDRGEAFFGQGTRLTVV.

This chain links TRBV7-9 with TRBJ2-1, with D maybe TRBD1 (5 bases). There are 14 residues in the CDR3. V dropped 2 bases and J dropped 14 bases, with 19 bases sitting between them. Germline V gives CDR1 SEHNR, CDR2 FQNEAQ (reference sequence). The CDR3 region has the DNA TGTGCCAGCAGCTTAATTTTCGGCAGGGCCATGAAGTTCTTC. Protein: CASSLIFGRAMKFF.

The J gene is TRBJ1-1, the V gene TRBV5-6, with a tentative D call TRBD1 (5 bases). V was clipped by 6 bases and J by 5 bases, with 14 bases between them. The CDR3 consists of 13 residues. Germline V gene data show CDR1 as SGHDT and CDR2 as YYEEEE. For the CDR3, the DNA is TGTGCCAGCAACATGGGGGGAAAGACTGAAGCTTTCTTT. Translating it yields CASNMGGKTEAFF.

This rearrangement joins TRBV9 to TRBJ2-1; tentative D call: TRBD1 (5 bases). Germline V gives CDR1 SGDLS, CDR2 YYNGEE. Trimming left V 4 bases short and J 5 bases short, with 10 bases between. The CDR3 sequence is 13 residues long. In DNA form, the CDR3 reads TGTGCCAGCAGCCTCCCAGGGAACAATGAGCAGTTCTTC. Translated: CASSLPGNNEQFF.

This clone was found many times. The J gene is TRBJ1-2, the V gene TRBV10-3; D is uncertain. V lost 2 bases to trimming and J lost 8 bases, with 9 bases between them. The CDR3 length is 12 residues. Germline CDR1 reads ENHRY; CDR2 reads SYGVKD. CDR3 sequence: CAISEGWEGYTF. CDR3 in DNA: TGTGCCATCAGTGAGGGTTGGGAAGGCTACACCTTC.

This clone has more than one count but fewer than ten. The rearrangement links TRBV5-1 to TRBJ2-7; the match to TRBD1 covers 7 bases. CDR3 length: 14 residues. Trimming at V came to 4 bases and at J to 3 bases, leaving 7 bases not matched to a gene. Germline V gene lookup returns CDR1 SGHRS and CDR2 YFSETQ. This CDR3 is CASSPQGRDYEQYF. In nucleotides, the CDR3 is TGCGCCAGCAGCCCACAGGGGCGAGACTACGAGCAGTACTTC.

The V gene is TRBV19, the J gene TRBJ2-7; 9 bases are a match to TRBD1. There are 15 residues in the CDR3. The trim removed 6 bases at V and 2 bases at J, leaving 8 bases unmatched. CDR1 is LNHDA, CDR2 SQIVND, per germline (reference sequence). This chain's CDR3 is CASRAAGTGTYEQYF. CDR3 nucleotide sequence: TGTGCCAGTAGGGCGGCCGGGACAGGGACCTACGAGCAGTACTTC.

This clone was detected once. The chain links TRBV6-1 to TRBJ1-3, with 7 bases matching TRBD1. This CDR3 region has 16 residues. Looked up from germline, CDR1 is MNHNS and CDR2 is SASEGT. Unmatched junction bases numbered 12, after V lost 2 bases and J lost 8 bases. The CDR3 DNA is TGTGCCAGCAGTGAACGGCGACAGGGTCCCTTCCACACCATATATTTT. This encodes CASSERRQGPFHTIYF.

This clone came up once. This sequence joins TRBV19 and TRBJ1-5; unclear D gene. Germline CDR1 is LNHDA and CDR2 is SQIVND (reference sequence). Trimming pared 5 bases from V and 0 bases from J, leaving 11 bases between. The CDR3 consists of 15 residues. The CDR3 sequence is CASSVVGPSNQPQHF. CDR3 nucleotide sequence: TGTGCCAGTAGTGTTGTGGGCCCTAGCAATCAGCCCCAGCATTTT.

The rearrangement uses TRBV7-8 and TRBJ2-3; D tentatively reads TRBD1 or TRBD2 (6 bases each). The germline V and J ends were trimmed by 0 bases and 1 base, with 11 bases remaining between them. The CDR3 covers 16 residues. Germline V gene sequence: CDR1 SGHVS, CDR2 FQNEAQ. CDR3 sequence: CASSLAWGARTDTQYF. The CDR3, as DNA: TGTGCCAGCAGCTTAGCTTGGGGGGCACGCACAGATACGCAGTATTTT.

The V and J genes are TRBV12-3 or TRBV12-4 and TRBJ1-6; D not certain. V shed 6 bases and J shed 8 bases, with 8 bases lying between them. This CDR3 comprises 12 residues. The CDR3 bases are TGTGCCAGCAGAAAGGAGGATTCACCCCTCCACTTT. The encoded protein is CASRKEDSPLHF.

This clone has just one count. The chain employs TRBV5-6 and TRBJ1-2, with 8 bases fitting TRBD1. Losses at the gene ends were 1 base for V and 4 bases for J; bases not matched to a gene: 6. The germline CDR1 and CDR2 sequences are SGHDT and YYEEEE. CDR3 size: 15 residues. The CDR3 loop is CASSLLQGGVYGYTF. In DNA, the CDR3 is TGTGCCAGCAGCTTGTTACAGGGGGGCGTCTATGGCTACACCTTC.

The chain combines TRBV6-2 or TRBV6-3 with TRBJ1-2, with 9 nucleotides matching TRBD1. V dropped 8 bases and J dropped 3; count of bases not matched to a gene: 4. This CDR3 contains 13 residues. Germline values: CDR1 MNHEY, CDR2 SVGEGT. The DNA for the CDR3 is TGTGCCAGCCGCCGGGACAGGGACTATGGCTACACCTTC. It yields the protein CASRRDRDYGYTF.

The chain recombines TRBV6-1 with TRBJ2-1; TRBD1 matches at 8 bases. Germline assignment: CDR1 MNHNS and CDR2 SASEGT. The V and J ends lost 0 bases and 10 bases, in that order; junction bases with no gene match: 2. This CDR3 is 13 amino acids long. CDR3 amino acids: CASSEARGREQFF. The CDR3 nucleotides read TGTGCCAGCAGTGAAGCCAGGGGGCGAGAGCAGTTCTTC.

The DNA of the CDR3 is TGTGCCAGCAGCTTAAGACCAGGAATTTCTGGAGGCTACACCTTC. It yields the protein CASSLRPGISGGYTF. V is TRBV11-1 and J is TRBJ1-2; D gene ambiguous. V was clipped by 2 bases and J by 8 bases, with 18 bases between them. The V gene's germline CDR1 is SGHAT and CDR2 FQDESV (reference sequence). The CDR3 is 15 amino acids.

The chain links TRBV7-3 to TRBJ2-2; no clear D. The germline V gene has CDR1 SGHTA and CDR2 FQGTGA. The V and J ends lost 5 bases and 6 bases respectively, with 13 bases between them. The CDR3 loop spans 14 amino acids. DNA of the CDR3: TGTGCCAGCAGCCCCCTACGTACGGCCGGGGAGCTGTTTTTT. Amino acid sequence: CASSPLRTAGELFF.

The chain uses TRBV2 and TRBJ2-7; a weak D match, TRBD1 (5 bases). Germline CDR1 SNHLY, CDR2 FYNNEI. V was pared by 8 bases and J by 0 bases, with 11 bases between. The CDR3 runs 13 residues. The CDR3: CASVAGLSYEQYF. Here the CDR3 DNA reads TGTGCCAGCGTTGCAGGGCTCTCCTACGAGCAGTACTTC.

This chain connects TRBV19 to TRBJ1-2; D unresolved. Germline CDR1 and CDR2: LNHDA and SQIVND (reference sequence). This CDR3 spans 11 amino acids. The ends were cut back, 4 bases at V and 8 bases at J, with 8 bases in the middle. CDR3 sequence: CASSTPRGYTF. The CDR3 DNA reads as TGTGCCAGTAGTACTCCGAGAGGCTACACCTTC.

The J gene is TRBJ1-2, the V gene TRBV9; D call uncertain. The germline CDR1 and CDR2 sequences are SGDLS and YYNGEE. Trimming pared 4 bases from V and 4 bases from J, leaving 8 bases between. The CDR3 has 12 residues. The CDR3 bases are TGTGCCAGCAGCACGTTAGCCTATGGCTACACCTTC. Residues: CASSTLAYGYTF. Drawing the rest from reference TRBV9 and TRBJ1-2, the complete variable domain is DSGVTQTPKHLITATGQRVTLRCSPRSGDLSVYWYQQSLDQGLQFLIQYYNGEERAKGNILERFSAQQFPDLHSELNLSSLELGDSALYFCASSTLAYGYTFGSGTRLTVV.

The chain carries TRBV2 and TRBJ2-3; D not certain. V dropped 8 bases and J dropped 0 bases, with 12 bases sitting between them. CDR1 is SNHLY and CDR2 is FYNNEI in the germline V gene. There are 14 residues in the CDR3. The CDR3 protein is CASRLLGSTDTQYF. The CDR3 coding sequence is TGTGCCAGCCGCCTCCTGGGGAGCACAGATACGCAGTATTTT.

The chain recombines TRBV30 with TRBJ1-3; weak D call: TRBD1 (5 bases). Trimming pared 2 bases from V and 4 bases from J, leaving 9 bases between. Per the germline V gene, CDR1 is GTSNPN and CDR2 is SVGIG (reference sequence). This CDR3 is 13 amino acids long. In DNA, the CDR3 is TGTGCCTGGAGTTACGGGGCCGGAAACACCATATATTTT. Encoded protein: CAWSYGAGNTIYF.

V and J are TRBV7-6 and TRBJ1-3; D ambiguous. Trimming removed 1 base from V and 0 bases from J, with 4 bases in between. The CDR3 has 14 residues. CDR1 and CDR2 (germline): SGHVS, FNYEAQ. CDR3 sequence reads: CASSLVDSGNTIYF. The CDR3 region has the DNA TGTGCCAGCAGCTTAGTAGACTCTGGAAACACCATATATTTT.